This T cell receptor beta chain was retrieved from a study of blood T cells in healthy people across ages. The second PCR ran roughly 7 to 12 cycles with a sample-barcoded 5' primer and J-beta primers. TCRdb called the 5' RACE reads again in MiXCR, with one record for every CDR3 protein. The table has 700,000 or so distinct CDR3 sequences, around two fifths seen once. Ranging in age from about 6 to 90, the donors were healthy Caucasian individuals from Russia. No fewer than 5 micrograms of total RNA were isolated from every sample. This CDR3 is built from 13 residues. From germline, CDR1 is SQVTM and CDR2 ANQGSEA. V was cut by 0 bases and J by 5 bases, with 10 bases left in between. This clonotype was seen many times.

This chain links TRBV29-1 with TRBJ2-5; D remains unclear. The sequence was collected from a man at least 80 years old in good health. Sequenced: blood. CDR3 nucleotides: TGCAGCGTTGAAGATCGGGCCTTGGAGACCCAGTACTTC. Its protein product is CSVEDRALETQYF.